Below, 30 T cell receptor beta chains from the same sample are listed, as sequenced in a study of molecular identifiers for immune sequencing clone quantification listed by TCRdb under 2018. The library was generated by PCR. The sequencer listed for this sample is Illumina HiSeq 4000. TCRdb's own reprocessing of the public reads used fastp at Q25 and MiXCR and kept productive beta chains. CDR3 protein sequences are deduplicated, and each keeps its most common genes and DNA. The sample has 62,000 or so distinct CDR3 sequences on record, around 18% of them singletons. About 1.5% of the sample is held by the ten biggest clonotypes. Material for sequencing was naive CD8+ T cells from blood, with Jurkat cell RNA spiked in. The cell subset or site tag for this specimen amounts to: FACS-sorted CD8+CD4-CCR7+CD45RA+ naive T cells. These receptors originate from a human donor in good health. Some libraries in this study had Jurkat cell RNA spiked in.

This clonotype was seen repeatedly, ten times or more. The genes are TRBV10-2 and TRBJ2-2; 10 bases are a match to TRBD2. The V segment lost 6 bases and the J segment 5 bases; nucleotides outside the gene matches: 6. CDR1 WSHSY and CDR2 SAAADI come from the germline V gene. The CDR3 runs 15 residues. The CDR3 bases are TGCGCCAGCAGGCTAGCGGGAGCGTTGACCGGGGAGCTGTTTTTT. The encoded protein is CASRLAGALTGELFF.

This clonotype has a count of ten or more. The J gene is TRBJ2-3, the V gene TRBV7-8, with a possible D match to TRBD2 (5 bases). This CDR3 region has 15 residues. Deletions cut 8 bases from V and 0 bases from J, with 15 bases between. Germline V CDR1 and CDR2: SGHVS, FQNEAQ. CDR3: CASAGVFGSTDTQYF. CDR3 in DNA: TGTGCCAGCGCCGGGGTGTTTGGAAGCACAGATACGCAGTATTTT.

This clonotype showed up just once. Being one base from a much bigger clone, this may be a read error. The rearrangement links TRBV7-6 to TRBJ2-3; no definite D call. This CDR3 spans 16 amino acids. The germline V gene encodes CDR1 SGHVS and CDR2 FNYEAQ. In DNA form, the CDR3 reads TGTGCCTGCAGCTTCTCACCCGTAGGGAAAGCGGATACGCAGTATTTT. This gives the protein CACSFSPVGKADTQYF.

The sample holds many counts of this clonotype. The rearrangement uses TRBV7-9 and TRBJ2-7, with 7 bases fitting TRBD1. This CDR3 is 12 amino acids long. Germline V gene lookup returns CDR1 SEHNR and CDR2 FQNEAQ (reference sequence). V trimming: 8 bases; J trimming: 2 bases; junction bases outside the gene matches: 3. The CDR3 region has the DNA TGTGCCAGCGGGACAGTAGCCTACGAGCAGTACTTC. Translated: CASGTVAYEQYF.

This chain uses TRBV20-1 with TRBJ2-1; D remains unclear. The V gene lost 6 bases and the J gene lost 2 bases, with 20 bases spanning the gap. The germline gives CDR1 DFQATT, CDR2 SNEGSKA (reference sequence). This CDR3 spans 16 amino acids. Here the CDR3 DNA reads TGCAGTGCCCGACTTAAAGCGCTCTCTGCCTACAATGAGCAGTTCTTC. Translated, it gives CSARLKALSAYNEQFF.

In this sample, this clonotype turned up many times. The CDR3 DNA reads TGTGCCAGCAGTCTGGGACAGTCAGATACGCAGTATTTT. This gives the protein CASSLGQSDTQYF. The V gene is TRBV28, the J gene TRBJ2-3; 7 bases align to TRBD1. J lost 4 bases, V lost 5 bases, and 3 bases had no gene match. Germline CDR1 reads MDHEN; CDR2 reads SYDVKM. CDR3 size: 13 residues.

This clonotype was observed many times. The V call is TRBV27, the J call TRBJ1-1, with D possibly being TRBD1 (5 bases). V was cut by 6 bases and J by 5 bases, with 10 bases left in between. Germline V lookup: CDR1 MNHEY, CDR2 SMNVEV (reference sequence). This CDR3 is built from 12 residues. CDR3 protein: CASRGGWTEAFF. For the CDR3, the DNA is TGTGCCAGCAGGGGGGGATGGACTGAAGCTTTCTTT.

This clonotype was seen repeatedly, ten times or more. This chain connects TRBV7-9 to TRBJ2-3, with TRBD2 as a possible D gene (6 bases). The germline V and J ends were trimmed by 4 bases and 2 bases, with 10 bases remaining between them. The CDR3 runs to 14 residues. Germline values: CDR1 SEHNR, CDR2 FQNEAQ (reference sequence). The CDR3, as DNA: TGTGCCAGCAGCTGGGACTCCGCCACAGATACGCAGTATTTT. Translated: CASSWDSATDTQYF.

The V and J genes are TRBV11-2 and TRBJ2-1; perhaps TRBD1 as D (6 bases). Trimming removed 7 bases from V and 4 bases from J, with 8 bases in between. The CDR3 is 12 amino acids. CDR1 and CDR2 from the germline V gene are SGHAT and FQNNGV. Here the CDR3 DNA reads TGTGCCAGCACAGACAGGTACAATGAGCAGTTCTTC. It encodes CASTDRYNEQFF.

About this clonotype: A much larger clone differs from this one at a single base, so this may be a read error. This CDR3 is CASGIGTEASF. The CDR3 coding sequence is TGTGCCAGCGGGATAGGGACTGAAGCTTCCTTT. J is TRBJ1-1 and V is TRBV7-2; tentatively, D is TRBD1 (5 bases). Germline CDR1 is SGHTA and CDR2 is FQGNSA. This CDR3 comprises 11 residues.

This clonotype has ten or more counts. The rearrangement joins TRBV7-9 to TRBJ1-4, with 7 bases lining up with TRBD1. The CDR3 runs 16 residues. After removal of 5 bases from V and 3 bases from J, the junction contained 9 bases not matched to a gene. Looked up from germline, CDR1 is SEHNR and CDR2 is FQNEAQ (reference sequence). The CDR3 here is CASSLGAGTANEKLFF. As DNA, the CDR3 is TGTGCCAGCAGCCTAGGAGCCGGGACAGCTAATGAAAAACTGTTTTTT.

Note on this clonotype: A read error is possible here, since a much larger clone lies one base away. The chain combines TRBV19 with TRBJ1-5, with D hard to call. Germline V gene lookup returns CDR1 LNHDA and CDR2 SQIVND (reference sequence). This CDR3 is 14 amino acids long. V lost 4 bases and J lost 5, with 12 bases in between. CDR3 nucleotides: TGTGCCAGTAGTACATTTGGAGCCGATCAGCCCCAGCATTTT. It specifies CASSTFGADQPQHF.

The rearrangement links TRBV7-8 to TRBJ2-7, with TRBD1 matching over 7 bases. Germline CDR1 reads SGHVS; CDR2 reads FQNEAQ. The length of the CDR3 is 15 residues. Trimming took 4 bases from V and 3 from J; bases not matched to a gene: 9. The CDR3 nucleotides read TGTGCCAGCAGCTCCTCAGGGGGAAAGGGCTACGAGCAGTACTTC. It is translated as CASSSSGGKGYEQYF.

CDR3 coding DNA: TGTGCCAGCAGTTTCAGCTGGGAGCTGTTTTTT. Translating it yields CASSFSWELFF. This chain uses TRBV12-3 or TRBV12-4 with TRBJ2-2; no firm D call. Trimming took 3 bases from V and 9 from J, leaving 5 bases between them. CDR3 length: 11 amino acids.

Many counts were recorded for this clonotype. J is TRBJ1-1 and V is TRBV4-1; no reliable D call. V shed 1 base and J shed 2 bases, with 8 bases lying between them. The CDR3 extends over 14 amino acids. In germline, CDR1 is MGHRA, CDR2 YSYEKL. CDR3 sequence (DNA): TGCGCCAGCAGCCAAGGGCAGACTAACACTGAAGCTTTCTTT. It encodes CASSQGQTNTEAFF.

This clonotype has ten or more counts. This chain uses TRBV29-1 with TRBJ1-1; unclear D gene. Germline values: CDR1 SQVTM, CDR2 ANQGSEA. V lost 0 bases to trimming and J lost 0 bases, with 11 bases between them. This CDR3 spans 15 amino acids. For the CDR3, the DNA is TGCAGCGTTGAAGAGGCAGGAGGAATGAACACTGAAGCTTTCTTT. Protein product: CSVEEAGGMNTEAFF.

This clonotype has just one count. Its ends do not fully match the called genes, so a read error is possible. The genes are TRBV24-1 and TRBJ2-7; D unresolved. The CDR3 spans 14 residues. CDR1 is KGHDR, CDR2 SFDVKD, per germline. The CDR3 DNA sequence: TGTGCCACCAGTGATTCCAGCAGCTCCTACGAGCAGCACTTC. This encodes CATSDSSSSYEQHF.

This clonotype showed up many times. The chain uses TRBV7-9 and TRBJ1-2, with D uncertain. Trimming shortened V by 2 bases and J by 7 bases, and 8 bases separated the two germline ends. Germline V gives CDR1 SEHNR, CDR2 FQNEAQ (reference sequence). This CDR3 spans 12 amino acids. The CDR3 here is CASSLQQSGYTF. The CDR3 DNA sequence: TGTGCCAGCAGCTTACAACAATCTGGCTACACCTTC.

This clonotype showed up many times. V is TRBV9 and J is TRBJ1-3; D is unresolved. Trimming shortened V by 4 bases and J by 2 bases, and 10 bases separated the two germline ends. The CDR3 is 14 amino acids. In germline, CDR1 is SGDLS, CDR2 YYNGEE. This CDR3 reads CASSPSDPGNTIYF. The CDR3, as DNA: TGTGCCAGCAGCCCCTCGGATCCTGGAAACACCATATATTTT. Full variable domain (rest looked up from reference TRBV9 and TRBJ1-3): DSGVTQTPKHLITATGQRVTLRCSPRSGDLSVYWYQQSLDQGLQFLIQYYNGEERAKGNILERFSAQQFPDLHSELNLSSLELGDSALYFCASSPSDPGNTIYFGEGSWLTVV.

Note on this clonotype: The conserved closing phenylalanine or tryptophan is absent in this CDR3, likely reflecting a read error. This chain links TRBV7-9 with TRBJ2-1; D is possibly TRBD1 or TRBD2 (5 bases each). The V gene lost 5 bases and the J gene lost 0 bases, with 17 bases spanning the gap. Germline-derived CDR1 and CDR2 are SEHNR and FQNEAQ (reference sequence). This CDR3 is built from 17 residues. The CDR3 spells CASSLQGPLSSYNEQFL. The CDR3 DNA follows: TGTGCCAGCAGCCTCCAGGGACCGCTGAGCTCCTACAATGAGCAGTTCCTC.

This clonotype was seen many times. The chain carries TRBV10-3 and TRBJ1-1; TRBD1 agrees at 7 bases. Germline CDR1 and CDR2: ENHRY and SYGVKD. The CDR3 is 14 amino acids. V trimming: 6 bases; J trimming: 3 bases; junction bases outside the gene matches: 7. The DNA of the CDR3 is TGTGCCATCAGGTCGGACAGGTTGGACACTGAAGCTTTCTTT. Amino acid sequence: CAIRSDRLDTEAFF.

This clonotype was observed many times. J is TRBJ2-4 and V is TRBV11-2; D is perhaps TRBD2 (6 bases). The germline V gene has CDR1 SGHAT and CDR2 FQNNGV. V lost 1 base and J lost 0, with 10 bases in between. The CDR3 spans 16 residues. CDR3 in DNA: TGTGCCAGCAGCTTAGCCCAGGGACTAGCCAAAAACATTCAGTACTTC. Translating gives CASSLAQGLAKNIQYF.

This clonotype came up many times. The chain combines TRBV12-3 or TRBV12-4 with TRBJ2-1, with D possibly TRBD2 on 6 matching bases. The CDR3 extends over 14 amino acids. Trimming shortened V by 7 bases and J by 0 bases, and 10 bases separated the two germline ends. CDR3 sequence reads: CASTIAVSYNEQFF. The CDR3 DNA follows: TGTGCCAGCACCATAGCGGTCTCCTACAATGAGCAGTTCTTC.

About this clonotype itself: Just one base apart from a much larger clone, this may be a read error. This chain's CDR3 is CASRSVGLAGVEQYF. The CDR3 bases are TGTGCCAGCAGATCGGTGGGACTAGCCGGAGTCGAGCAGTACTTC. The rearrangement links TRBV6-6 to TRBJ2-7, with 9 bases that match TRBD2. Germline-derived CDR1 and CDR2 are MNHNY and SVGAGI (reference sequence). Trimming removed 6 bases from V and 6 bases from J; junction bases left unmatched: 12. This CDR3 contains 15 residues.

This clonotype was seen at least ten times. The CDR3 is CASSSAPAFDEQYF. CDR3 in DNA: TGTGCCAGCAGTTCCGCTCCGGCCTTTGACGAGCAGTACTTC. The chain combines TRBV28 with TRBJ2-7; D ambiguous. The CDR3 consists of 14 residues. Germline lookup yields CDR1 MDHEN and CDR2 SYDVKM. Trimming took 4 bases from V and 5 from J, leaving 15 bases between them. Drawing the rest from reference TRBV28 and TRBJ2-7, the complete variable domain is DVKVTQSSRYLVKRTGEKVFLECVQDMDHENMFWYRQDPGLGLRLIYFSYDVKMKEKGDIPEGYSVSREKKERFSLILESASTNQTSMYLCASSSAPAFDEQYFGPGTRLTVT.

This clonotype was counted ten times or more. The rearrangement joins TRBV4-3 to TRBJ1-1; D is unclear. The V and J ends lost 0 bases and 0 bases respectively, with 5 bases between them. Germline-derived CDR1 and CDR2 are LGHNA and YSLEER. This CDR3 spans 14 amino acids. The CDR3 sequence is CASSQDTVNTEAFF. The DNA for the CDR3 is TGCGCCAGCAGCCAAGATACGGTGAACACTGAAGCTTTCTTT.

Ten or more counts support this clonotype. This chain joins TRBV5-1 and TRBJ2-5, with 12 bases lining up with TRBD2. This CDR3 is built from 15 residues. Germline lookup yields CDR1 SGHRS and CDR2 YFSETQ. V was clipped by 6 bases and J by 3 bases; unmatched bases: 6. CDR3 region: CASTSGRAFEETQYF. The CDR3 DNA reads as TGCGCCAGCACTAGCGGGAGGGCCTTCGAAGAGACCCAGTACTTC.

Regarding this clonotype: A much more abundant neighbour one base away suggests this may be a read error. The chain has TRBV29-1 and TRBJ2-7; D is perhaps TRBD2 (5 bases). The germline V gene has CDR1 SQVTM and CDR2 ANQGSEA. There are 13 residues in the CDR3. CDR3 sequence reads: CGVLRDGPYEQYF. As DNA, the CDR3 is TGCGGCGTTCTGAGGGATGGCCCCTACGAGCAGTACTTC.

This clonotype was counted at least ten times. The rearrangement joins TRBV7-9 to TRBJ1-5; maybe TRBD1 (5 bases). Trimming stripped 6 bases from V and 5 bases from J, with 17 bases between. The CDR3 loop spans 15 amino acids. CDR1 SEHNR and CDR2 FQNEAQ come from the germline V gene (reference sequence). As DNA, the CDR3 is TGTGCCAGCAGATCTGGACACCCGGGGGATCAGCCCCAGCATTTT. As protein: CASRSGHPGDQPQHF. Full variable domain (remainder filled in from reference TRBV7-9 and TRBJ1-5): DTGVSQNPRHKITKRGQNVTFRCDPISEHNRLYWYRQTLGQGPEFLTYFQNEAQLEKSRLLSDRFSAERPKGSFSTLEIQRTEQGDSAMYLCASRSGHPGDQPQHFGDGTRLSIL.

The chain employs TRBV11-3 and TRBJ2-7; 10 positions match TRBD1. J gave up 3 bases and V 6 bases, and 8 bases lay outside the gene matches. CDR3 length equals 15 residues. Germline CDR1 SGHNT, CDR2 YENEEA. Here the CDR3 DNA reads TGTGCCAGCAGTTACCCGGGACAGGGGAGCTACGAGCAGTACTTC. Translation: CASSYPGQGSYEQYF.